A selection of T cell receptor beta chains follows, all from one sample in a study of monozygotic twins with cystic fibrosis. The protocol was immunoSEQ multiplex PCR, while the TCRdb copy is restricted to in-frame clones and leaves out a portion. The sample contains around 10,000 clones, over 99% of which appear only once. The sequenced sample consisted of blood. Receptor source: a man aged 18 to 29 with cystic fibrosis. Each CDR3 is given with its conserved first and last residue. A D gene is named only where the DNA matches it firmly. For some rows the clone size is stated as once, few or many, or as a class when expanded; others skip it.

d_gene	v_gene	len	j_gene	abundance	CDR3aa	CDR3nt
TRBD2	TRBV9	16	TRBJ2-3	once	CASSPVREVSTDTQYF	TGTGCCAGCAGCCCAGTGCGGGAGGTTAGCACAGATACGCAGTATTTT
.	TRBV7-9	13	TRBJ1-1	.	CASSLRENTEAFF	TGTGCCAGCAGCTTAAGGGAGAACACTGAAGCTTTCTTT
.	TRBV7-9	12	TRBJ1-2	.	CASSTFRLSYTF	TGTGCCAGCAGCACCTTCAGGTTGAGTTACACCTTC
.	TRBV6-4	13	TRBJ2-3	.	CASSDSITDTQYF	TGTGCCAGCAGTGACTCGATCACAGATACGCAGTATTTT
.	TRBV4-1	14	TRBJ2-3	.	CASSPIGSRDTQYF	TGCGCCAGCAGCCCAATAGGGTCCAGAGATACGCAGTATTTT
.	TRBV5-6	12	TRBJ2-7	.	CASSFSSYEQYF	TGTGCCAGCAGCTTTAGCTCCTACGAGCAGTACTTC
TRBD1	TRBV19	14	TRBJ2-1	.	CASKGQGTYNEQFF	TGTGCCAGTAAGGGACAGGGGACCTACAATGAGCAGTTCTTC
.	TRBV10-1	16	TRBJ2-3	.	CASSESEGRSTDTQYF	TGCGCCAGCAGTGAGTCCGAAGGGCGCAGCACAGATACGCAGTATTTT
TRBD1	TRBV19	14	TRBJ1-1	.	CASSPGQGNTEAFF	TGTGCCAGTAGTCCCGGACAGGGGAACACTGAAGCTTTCTTT
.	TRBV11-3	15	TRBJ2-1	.	CASSPPGGINNEQFF	TGTGCCAGCAGCCCCCCAGGGGGGATCAACAATGAGCAGTTCTTC
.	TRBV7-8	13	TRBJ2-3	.	CASSLEATDTQYF	TGTGCCAGCAGCTTAGAGGCCACAGATACGCAGTATTTT
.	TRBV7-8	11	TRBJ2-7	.	CARHLSYEQYF	TGTGCCAGGCATCTCTCCTACGAGCAGTACTTC
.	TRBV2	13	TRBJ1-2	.	CASSLKGSYGYTF	TGTGCCAGCAGTTTGAAAGGGAGCTATGGCTACACCTTC
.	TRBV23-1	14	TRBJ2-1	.	CASSQGGSYNEQFF	TGCGCCAGCAGTCAGGGCGGCTCCTACAATGAGCAGTTCTTC
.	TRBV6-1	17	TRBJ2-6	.	CASCAGPPLWGANVLTF	TGTGCCAGCTGTGCAGGCCCCCCTCTCTGGGGGGCCAACGTCCTGACTTTC
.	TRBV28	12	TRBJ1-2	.	CASRGVGYGYTF	TGTGCCAGCAGAGGGGTGGGCTATGGCTACACCTTC
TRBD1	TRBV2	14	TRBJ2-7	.	CASSEGTGRTEQYF	TGTGCCAGCAGTGAAGGGACAGGGAGGACGGAGCAGTACTTC
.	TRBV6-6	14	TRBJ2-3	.	CASSQTGRADTQYF	TGTGCCAGCAGTCAGACAGGGAGGGCAGATACGCAGTATTTT